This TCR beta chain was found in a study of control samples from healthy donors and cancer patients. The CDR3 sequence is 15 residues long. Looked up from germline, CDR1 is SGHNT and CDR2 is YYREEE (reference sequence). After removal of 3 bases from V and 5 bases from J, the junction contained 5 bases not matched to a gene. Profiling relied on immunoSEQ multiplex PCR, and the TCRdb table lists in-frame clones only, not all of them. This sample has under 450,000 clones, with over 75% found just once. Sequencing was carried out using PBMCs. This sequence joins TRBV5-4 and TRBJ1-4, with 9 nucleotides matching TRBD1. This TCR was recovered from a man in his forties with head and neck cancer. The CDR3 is CASSSRTGDNEKLFF. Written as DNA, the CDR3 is TGTGCCAGCAGCTCCCGGACAGGGGACAATGAAAAACTGTTTTTT.